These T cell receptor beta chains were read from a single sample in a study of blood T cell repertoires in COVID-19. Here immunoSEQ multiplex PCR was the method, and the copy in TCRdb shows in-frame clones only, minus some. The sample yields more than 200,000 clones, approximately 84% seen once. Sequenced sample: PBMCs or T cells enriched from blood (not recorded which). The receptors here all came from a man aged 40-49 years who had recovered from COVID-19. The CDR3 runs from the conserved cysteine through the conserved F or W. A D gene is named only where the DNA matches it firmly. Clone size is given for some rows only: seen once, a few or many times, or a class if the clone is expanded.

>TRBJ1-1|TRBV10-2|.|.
CASASPRDTEAFF
TGCGCCAGCGCCTCTCCTCGAGACACTGAAGCTTTCTTT
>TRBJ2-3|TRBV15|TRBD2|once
CATSRPRGSTDTQYF
TGTGCCACCAGCAGACCGCGGGGGAGCACAGATACGCAGTATTTT
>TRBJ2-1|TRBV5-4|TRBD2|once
CASSEGLAGNNEQFF
TGTGCCAGCAGCGAGGGACTAGCGGGAAACAATGAGCAGTTCTTC
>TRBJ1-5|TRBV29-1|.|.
CSVAGFNQPQHF
TGCAGCGTTGCCGGGTTTAATCAGCCCCAGCATTTT
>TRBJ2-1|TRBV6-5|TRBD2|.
CASNLAGVHSSEQFF
TGTGCCAGCAACTTAGCGGGGGTCCATAGCTCGGAGCAGTTCTTC
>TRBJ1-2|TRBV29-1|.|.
CSVEGTNF
TGCAGCGTTGAAGGAACTAACTTC
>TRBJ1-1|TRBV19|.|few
CASSEGATEAFF
TGTGCCAGTAGTGAAGGGGCCACTGAAGCTTTCTTT
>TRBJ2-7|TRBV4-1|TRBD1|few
CASSQDWDRGNEQYF
TGCGCCAGCAGCCAGGATTGGGACAGGGGCAACGAGCAGTACTTC
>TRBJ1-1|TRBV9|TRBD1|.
CASNLGQANTEAFF
TGTGCCAGCAACCTGGGACAGGCTAACACTGAAGCTTTCTTT
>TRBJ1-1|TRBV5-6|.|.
CASSLGSGLRNTEAFF
TGTGCCAGCAGCTTGGGGTCCGGTTTACGGAACACTGAAGCTTTCTTT
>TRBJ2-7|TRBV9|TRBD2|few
CASSRAPGLAGDEQYF
TGTGCCAGCAGCAGGGCGCCGGGACTAGCGGGAGACGAGCAGTACTTC